Following are 14 T cell receptor beta chains from one sample sequenced in a study of blood T cells in healthy people across ages. A second PCR, run for roughly 7 to 12 cycles, used a sample-barcoded 5' primer plus a J-beta primer mix. TCRdb used MiXCR to reprocess the 5' RACE reads, holding one entry per CDR3 protein. The sample yields about 290,000 distinct CDR3 sequences, 25% to 30% seen once. Sequencing used blood. All receptors derive from a woman in her 70s in good health.

This clonotype has ten or more counts. The chain uses TRBV4-2 and TRBJ2-5; D may be TRBD2 (6 bases). Germline CDR1 is LGHNA and CDR2 is YNFKEQ. There are 16 residues in the CDR3. V was cut by 1 base and J by 1 base, with 13 bases left in between. CDR3 sequence reads: CASSQGVAEIQETQYF. For the CDR3, the DNA is TGTGCCAGCAGCCAAGGAGTAGCGGAGATCCAAGAGACCCAGTACTTC.

The chain combines TRBV6-5 with TRBJ2-7, with D possibly matching TRBD1 (6 bases). The CDR3 consists of 15 residues. Trimming took 5 bases from V and 0 from J, leaving 14 bases between them. The germline V gene has CDR1 MNHEY and CDR2 SVGAGI. The CDR3 sequence: CASSPGTPISYEQYF. The CDR3 DNA sequence: TGTGCCAGCAGTCCCGGGACACCCATCTCCTACGAGCAGTACTTC.

This clonotype was seen more than once but under ten times. J is TRBJ1-1 and V is TRBV29-1; TRBD1 aligns across 8 bases. This CDR3 region has 11 residues. Per germline, CDR1 SQVTM and CDR2 ANQGSEA. Unmatched junction bases numbered 7, after V lost 8 bases and J lost 8 bases. CDR3 region: CSFLRDREAFF. CDR3 DNA sequence: TGCAGCTTCCTCCGGGACAGGGAAGCTTTCTTT.

This clonotype appeared a few times. The CDR3 sequence: CASSLLQFRQETQYF. The DNA for the CDR3 is TGTGCCAGCAGTCTGTTACAGTTTCGCCAAGAGACCCAGTACTTC. The rearrangement uses TRBV12-3 or TRBV12-4 and TRBJ2-5; D gene unclear. The ends were cut back, 5 bases at V and 1 base at J, with 14 bases in the middle. The CDR3 has 15 residues.

This rearrangement joins TRBV20-1 to TRBJ1-1, with D maybe TRBD1 (5 bases). The CDR3 runs to 16 residues. From germline, CDR1 is DFQATT and CDR2 SNEGSKA (reference sequence). V lost 4 bases, J lost 0 bases, and 18 bases lay in between. Here the CDR3 DNA reads TGCAGTGCTACTAGATCGACAGAGATGATGAACACTGAAGCTTTCTTT. Translating gives CSATRSTEMMNTEAFF.

In its sample, this clonotype was seen a few times. As DNA, the CDR3 is TGTGCCAGCAGTTTAGAGGGGGGTCGTAATTCACCCCTCCACTTT. It translates to CASSLEGGRNSPLHF. The chain has TRBV12-3 or TRBV12-4 and TRBJ1-6, with D possibly TRBD1 on 6 matching bases. CDR3 size: 15 residues. V was pared by 1 base and J by 6 bases, with 10 bases between.

This chain uses TRBV7-2 with TRBJ2-7, with 7 bases that match TRBD2. The CDR3 totals 15 residues. Looked up from germline, CDR1 is SGHTA and CDR2 is FQGNSA. Trimming took 2 bases from V and 4 from J; bases not matched to a gene: 8. CDR3 in amino acids: CASSLMGLPTYEQYF. In DNA form, the CDR3 reads TGTGCCAGCAGCTTAATGGGACTACCAACTTACGAGCAGTACTTC.

V is TRBV20-1 and J is TRBJ1-2; unclear D gene. Trimming removed 6 bases at V and 8 bases at J, with 16 bases between. The CDR3 runs to 12 residues. Germline-derived CDR1 and CDR2 are DFQATT and SNEGSKA (reference sequence). CDR3 nucleotide sequence: TGCAGTGCCCCTACCACCGGGCACGGCTACACCTTC. Encoded protein: CSAPTTGHGYTF.

The chain carries TRBV2 and TRBJ2-3; TRBD2 aligns across 11 bases. CDR3 length equals 16 residues. The V gene end was trimmed by 9 bases and the J gene end by 4 bases; junction bases not matched to a gene: 12. Germline V lookup: CDR1 SNHLY, CDR2 FYNNEI. Written as DNA, the CDR3 is TGTGCCAGTGAGATTACTAGCGGGAGTTTCTCAGATACGCAGTATTTT. This codes for CASEITSGSFSDTQYF.

This clonotype was seen many times. The V gene is TRBV2, the J gene TRBJ1-2, with 8 bases lining up with TRBD1. Germline CDR1 is SNHLY and CDR2 is FYNNEI. The V gene end was trimmed by 5 bases and the J gene end by 0 bases; junction bases not matched to a gene: 2. CDR3 length equals 14 residues. The CDR3 nucleotides are TGTGCCAGCAGTCGGGACAGGTCTAACTATGGCTACACCTTC. It specifies CASSRDRSNYGYTF.

The chain carries TRBV20-1 and TRBJ2-4; D not resolved. Trimming left V 5 bases short and J 0 bases short, with 17 bases between. This CDR3 is 16 amino acids long. From germline, CDR1 is DFQATT and CDR2 SNEGSKA (reference sequence). The CDR3 region is CSAYRPQTLAKNIQYF. The CDR3 coding sequence is TGCAGTGCTTATCGCCCCCAGACATTAGCCAAAAACATTCAGTACTTC.

The chain combines TRBV5-1 with TRBJ2-3; TRBD1 is a possible D gene (6 bases). Germline V gives CDR1 SGHRS, CDR2 YFSETQ. V was trimmed by 7 bases and J by 5 bases, leaving 14 bases between them. This CDR3 has 13 amino acids. As DNA, the CDR3 is TGCGCCAGCGGCTCAGGGGTTGGAGATACGCAGTATTTT. It codes for CASGSGVGDTQYF.

The V gene is TRBV7-2, the J gene TRBJ2-2; 11 nucleotides agree with TRBD1. From germline, CDR1 is SGHTA and CDR2 FQGNSA. CDR3 length equals 15 residues. V shed 5 bases and J 4 bases; nucleotides not matched to a gene: 3. CDR3 region: CASSLDRGLTGELFF. In DNA form, the CDR3 reads TGTGCCAGCAGCCTGGACAGGGGGCTCACCGGGGAGCTGTTTTTT.

This clonotype was seen a handful of times. The chain couples TRBV28 to TRBJ1-1; D might be TRBD1 (6 bases). Looked up from germline, CDR1 is MDHEN and CDR2 is SYDVKM. Trimming took 2 bases from V and 11 from J, leaving 12 bases between them. This CDR3 comprises 12 residues. The CDR3 loop reads CASSLPQGRAFF. The CDR3 region has the DNA TGTGCCAGCAGTTTACCTCAGGGGAGGGCTTTCTTT.